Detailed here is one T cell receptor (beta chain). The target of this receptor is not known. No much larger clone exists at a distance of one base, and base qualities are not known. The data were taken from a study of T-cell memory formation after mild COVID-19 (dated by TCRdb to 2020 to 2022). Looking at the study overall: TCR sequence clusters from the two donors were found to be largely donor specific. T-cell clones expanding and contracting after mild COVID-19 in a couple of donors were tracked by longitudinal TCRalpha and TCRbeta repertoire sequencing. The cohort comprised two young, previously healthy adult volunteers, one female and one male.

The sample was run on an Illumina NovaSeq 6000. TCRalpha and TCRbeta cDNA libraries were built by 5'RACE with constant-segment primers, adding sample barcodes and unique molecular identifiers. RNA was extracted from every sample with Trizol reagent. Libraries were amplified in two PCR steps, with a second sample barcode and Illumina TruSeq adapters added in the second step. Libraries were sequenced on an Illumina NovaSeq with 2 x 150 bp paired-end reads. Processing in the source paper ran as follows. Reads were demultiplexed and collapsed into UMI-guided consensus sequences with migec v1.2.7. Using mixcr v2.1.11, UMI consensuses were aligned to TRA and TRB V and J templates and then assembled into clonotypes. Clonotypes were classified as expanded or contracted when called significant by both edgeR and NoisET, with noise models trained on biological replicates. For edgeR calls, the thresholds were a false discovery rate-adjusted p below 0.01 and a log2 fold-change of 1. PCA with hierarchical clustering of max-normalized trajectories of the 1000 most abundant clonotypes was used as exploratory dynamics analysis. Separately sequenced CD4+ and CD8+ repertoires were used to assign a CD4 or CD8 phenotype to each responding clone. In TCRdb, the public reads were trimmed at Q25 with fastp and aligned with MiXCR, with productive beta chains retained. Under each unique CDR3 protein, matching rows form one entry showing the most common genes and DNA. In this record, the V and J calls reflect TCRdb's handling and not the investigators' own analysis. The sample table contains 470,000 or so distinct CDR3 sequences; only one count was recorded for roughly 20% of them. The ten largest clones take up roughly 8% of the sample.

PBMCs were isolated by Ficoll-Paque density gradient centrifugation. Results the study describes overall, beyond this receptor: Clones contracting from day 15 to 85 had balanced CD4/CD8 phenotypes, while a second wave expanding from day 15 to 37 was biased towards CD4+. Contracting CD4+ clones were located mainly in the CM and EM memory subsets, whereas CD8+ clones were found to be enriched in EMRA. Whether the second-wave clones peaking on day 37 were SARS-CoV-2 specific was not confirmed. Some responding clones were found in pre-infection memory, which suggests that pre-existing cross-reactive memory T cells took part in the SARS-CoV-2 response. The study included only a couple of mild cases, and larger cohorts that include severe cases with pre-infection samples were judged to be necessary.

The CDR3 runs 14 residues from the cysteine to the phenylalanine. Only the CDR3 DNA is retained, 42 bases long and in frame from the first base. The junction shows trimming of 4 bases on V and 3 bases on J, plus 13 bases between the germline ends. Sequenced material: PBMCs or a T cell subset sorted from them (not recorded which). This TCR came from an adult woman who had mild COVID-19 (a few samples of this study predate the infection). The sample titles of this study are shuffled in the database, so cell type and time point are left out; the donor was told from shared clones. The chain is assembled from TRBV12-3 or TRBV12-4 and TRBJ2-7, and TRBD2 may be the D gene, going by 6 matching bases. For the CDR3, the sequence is CASSYWGVHYEQYF. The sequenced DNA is TGTGCCAGCAGTTACTGGGGGGTTCACTACGAGCAGTACTTC.